Listed below are T cell receptor beta chains from one sample, sequenced in a study of PD-1 blockade in mismatch repair-deficient tumors. Assay used: immunoSEQ multiplex PCR; TCRdb lists only in-frame clones, some missing. There are 100,000 to 150,000 clones in the sample; 70% to 90% occur only once, and approximately 13% lies in the top ten. The sample was peripheral blood, taken 44 weeks after starting pembrolizumab. The receptors were gathered from an adult with mismatch repair-deficient cancer. The CDR3 runs from the conserved cysteine through the conserved F or W.

V: TRBV30; J: TRBJ2-5; CDR3: CAWTSGRGPLTQYF
V: TRBV2; J: TRBJ2-3; CDR3: CASIPGGGAQYF
V: TRBV5-3; J: TRBJ2-7; CDR3: CARANSGRDYEQYF
V: TRBV7-6; J: TRBJ2-3; CDR3: CASSWTRAGTQYF
V: TRBV5-1; J: TRBJ2-1; CDR3: CASRGTGGIEEQFF
V: TRBV4-3; J: TRBJ2-4; CDR3: CASSQDVPLPQGNIQYF
V: TRBV29-1; J: TRBJ2-1; CDR3: CSAGQGYNEQFF
V: TRBV25-1; J: TRBJ2-3; CDR3: CASSESRGATDTQYF
V: TRBV4-1; J: TRBJ1-2; CDR3: CASSQTGTDGYTF
V: TRBV5-1; J: TRBJ2-5; CDR3: CASSFNQETQYF
V: TRBV7-9; J: TRBJ1-5; CDR3: CASRQGGEQPQHF
V: TRBV30; J: TRBJ2-7; CDR3: CAWSFSSPAHEQYF
V: TRBV28; J: TRBJ1-2; CDR3: CASSLNRGGGGDRGTSGYGYTF